What follows are 6 T cell receptor beta chains derived from one specimen sequenced in a study of T cell repertoires in cytomegalovirus infection. TCRdb reprocessed the reads with MiXCR, giving one entry per CDR3 protein. The table records approximately 550,000 distinct CDR3 sequences, approximately 15% of them present only once. Sequencing was carried out using CD8+ T cells from PBMCs. The receptor source for this set is a human donor in good health (CMV status not recorded). Some clones in this sample may be carry-over from other donors' samples.

This clonotype was seen ten or more times. CDR3 sequence: CASRQSMNTEAFF. The CDR3 DNA is TGTGCCAGCAGACAGAGCATGAACACTGAAGCTTTCTTT. This chain joins TRBV12-3 or TRBV12-4 and TRBJ1-1; D is unresolved. This CDR3 has 13 residues. The V and J ends lost 6 bases and 0 bases respectively, with 8 bases between them.

The chain combines TRBV9 with TRBJ1-6; D is ambiguous. Trimming pared 0 bases from V and 8 bases from J, leaving 3 bases between. The germline gives CDR1 SGDLS, CDR2 YYNGEE. This CDR3 spans 12 amino acids. In DNA form, the CDR3 reads TGTGCCAGCAGCGTAGGTCATTCACCCCTCCACTTT. This translates into CASSVGHSPLHF.

A note on this clonotype: As the CDR3 is not closed by the conserved phenylalanine or tryptophan, this likely results from a read error. DNA of the CDR3: TGCAGTGCTAGAGACAGGGACTACGAGCAGTACTTA. This sequence encodes CSARDRDYEQYL. J is TRBJ2-7 and V is TRBV20-1; possible D gene TRBD1, 5 bases. This CDR3 contains 12 residues. Germline assignment: CDR1 DFQATT and CDR2 SNEGSKA (reference sequence). V was clipped by 0 bases and J by 3 bases, with 6 bases between them.

The V call is TRBV27, the J call TRBJ2-1, with 11 positions matching TRBD1. J was trimmed by 3 bases and V by 4 bases; bases with no gene match: 2. Germline V gene sequence: CDR1 MNHEY, CDR2 SMNVEV (reference sequence). The CDR3 spans 15 residues. CDR3 DNA sequence: TGTGCCAGCAGTTCGGGACAGGGGGACTACAATGAGCAGTTCTTC. It codes for CASSSGQGDYNEQFF.

The chain combines TRBV30 with TRBJ2-7, with D possibly TRBD2 on 5 matching bases. The CDR3 has 12 amino acids. From germline, CDR1 is GTSNPN and CDR2 SVGIG (reference sequence). V lost 3 bases and J lost 3, with 9 bases in between. The CDR3 DNA follows: TGTGCCTGGAGCGGGAAGGGCTACGAGCAGTACTTC. Residues: CAWSGKGYEQYF.

The chain joins TRBV20-1 to TRBJ2-7; D is possibly TRBD1 or TRBD2 (5 bases each). The CDR3 is 15 amino acids. V lost 6 bases, J lost 0 bases, and 18 bases lay in between. Germline V gives CDR1 DFQATT, CDR2 SNEGSKA (reference sequence). CDR3 nucleotide sequence: TGCAGTGCCTTCGCCAGGTGGGGGAGCTCCTACGAGCAGTACTTC. Translation: CSAFARWGSSYEQYF.